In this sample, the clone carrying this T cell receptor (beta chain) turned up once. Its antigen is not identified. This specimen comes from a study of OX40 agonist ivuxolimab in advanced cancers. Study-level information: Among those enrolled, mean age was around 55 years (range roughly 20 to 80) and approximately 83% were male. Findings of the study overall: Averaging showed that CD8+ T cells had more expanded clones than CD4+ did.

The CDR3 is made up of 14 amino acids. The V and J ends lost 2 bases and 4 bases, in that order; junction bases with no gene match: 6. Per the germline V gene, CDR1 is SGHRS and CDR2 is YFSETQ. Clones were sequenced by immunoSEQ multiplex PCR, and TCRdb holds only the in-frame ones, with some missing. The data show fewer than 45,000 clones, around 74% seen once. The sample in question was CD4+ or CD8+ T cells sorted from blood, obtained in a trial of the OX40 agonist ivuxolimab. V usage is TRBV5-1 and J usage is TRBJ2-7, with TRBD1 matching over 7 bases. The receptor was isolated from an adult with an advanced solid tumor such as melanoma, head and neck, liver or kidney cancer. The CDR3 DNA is TGCGCCAGCAGCTTCATAGGGGGCGGGTACGAGCAGTACTTC. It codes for CASSFIGGGYEQYF.